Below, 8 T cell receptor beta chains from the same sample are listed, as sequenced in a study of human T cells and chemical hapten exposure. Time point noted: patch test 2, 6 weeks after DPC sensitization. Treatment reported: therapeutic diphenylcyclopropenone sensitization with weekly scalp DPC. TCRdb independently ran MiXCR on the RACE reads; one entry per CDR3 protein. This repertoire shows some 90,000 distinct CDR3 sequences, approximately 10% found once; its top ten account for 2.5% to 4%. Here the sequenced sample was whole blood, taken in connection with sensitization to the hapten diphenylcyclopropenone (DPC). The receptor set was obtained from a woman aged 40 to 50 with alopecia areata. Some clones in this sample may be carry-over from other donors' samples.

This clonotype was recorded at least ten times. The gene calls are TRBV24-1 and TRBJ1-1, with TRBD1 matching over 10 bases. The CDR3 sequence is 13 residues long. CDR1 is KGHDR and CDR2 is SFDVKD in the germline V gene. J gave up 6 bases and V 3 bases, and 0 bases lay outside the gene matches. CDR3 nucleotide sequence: TGTGCCACCAGTGATGGACAGGGGGCTGAAGCTTTCTTT. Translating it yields CATSDGQGAEAFF.

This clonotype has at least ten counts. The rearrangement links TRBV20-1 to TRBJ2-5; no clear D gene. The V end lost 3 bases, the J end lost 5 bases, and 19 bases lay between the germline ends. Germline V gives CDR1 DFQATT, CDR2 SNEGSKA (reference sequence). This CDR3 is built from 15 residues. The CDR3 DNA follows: TGCAGTGCTAGTGACCCCCACTCCTCGCGGGAGACCCAGTACTTC. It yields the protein CSASDPHSSRETQYF.

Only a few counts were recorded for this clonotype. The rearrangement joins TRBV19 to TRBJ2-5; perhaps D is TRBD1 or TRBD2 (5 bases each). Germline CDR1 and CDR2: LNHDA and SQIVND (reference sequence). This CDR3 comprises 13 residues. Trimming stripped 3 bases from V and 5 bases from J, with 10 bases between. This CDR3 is CASSIARGETQYF. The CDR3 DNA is TGTGCCAGTAGTATCGCGAGGGGTGAGACCCAGTACTTC.

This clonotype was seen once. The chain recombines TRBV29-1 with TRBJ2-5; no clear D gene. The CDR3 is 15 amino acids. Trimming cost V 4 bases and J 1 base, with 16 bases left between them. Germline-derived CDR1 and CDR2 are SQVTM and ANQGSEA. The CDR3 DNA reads TGCAGCGTTGTGCTCTCCGGGCGGACCCAAGAGACCCAGTACTTC. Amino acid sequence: CSVVLSGRTQETQYF.

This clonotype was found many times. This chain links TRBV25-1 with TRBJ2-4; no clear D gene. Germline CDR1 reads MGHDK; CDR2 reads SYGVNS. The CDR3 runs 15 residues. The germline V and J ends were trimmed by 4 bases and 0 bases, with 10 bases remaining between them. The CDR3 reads CASSGFSLAKNIQYF. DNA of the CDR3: TGTGCCAGCAGTGGCTTCTCCCTAGCCAAAAACATTCAGTACTTC. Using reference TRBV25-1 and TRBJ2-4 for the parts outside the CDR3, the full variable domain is EADIYQTPRYLVIGTGKKITLECSQTMGHDKMYWYQQDPGMELHLIHYSYGVNSTEKGDLSSESTVSRIRTEHFPLTLESARPSHTSQYLCASSGFSLAKNIQYFGAGTRLSVL.

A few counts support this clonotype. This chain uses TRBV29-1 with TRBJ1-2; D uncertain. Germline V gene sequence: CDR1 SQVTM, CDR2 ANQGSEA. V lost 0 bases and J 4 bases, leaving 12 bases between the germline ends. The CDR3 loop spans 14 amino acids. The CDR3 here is CSVEDPMDGYGYTF. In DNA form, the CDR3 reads TGCAGCGTTGAAGATCCTATGGACGGCTATGGCTACACCTTC.

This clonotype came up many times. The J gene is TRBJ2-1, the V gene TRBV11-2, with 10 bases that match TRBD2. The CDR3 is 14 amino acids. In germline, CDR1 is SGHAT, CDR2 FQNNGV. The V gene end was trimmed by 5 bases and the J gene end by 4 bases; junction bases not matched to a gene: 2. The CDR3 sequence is CASSPSGGYNEQFF. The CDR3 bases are TGTGCCAGCAGCCCTAGCGGGGGATACAATGAGCAGTTCTTC.

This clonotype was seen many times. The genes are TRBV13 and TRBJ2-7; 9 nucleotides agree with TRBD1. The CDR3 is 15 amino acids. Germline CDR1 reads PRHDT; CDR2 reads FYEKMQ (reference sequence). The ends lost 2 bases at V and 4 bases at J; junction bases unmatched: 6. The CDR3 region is CASSLKGQGGYEQYF. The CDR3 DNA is TGTGCCAGCAGCTTAAAGGGACAGGGAGGGTACGAGCAGTACTTC.